One sample yielded the 26 T cell receptor beta chains listed below, sequenced in a study of neurological immune-mediated disorders. Each CDR3 protein is one row after TCRdb ran MiXCR on the 5' RACE reads. Seen here are tens of thousands of distinct CDR3 sequences, roughly 3.2% observed once, and the top ten hold around 8%. Time point indicated: longitudinal time-point 1 (baseline). The specimen was PBMCs. Every receptor here comes from an older woman with multiple sclerosis.

The table lists this clonotype with many counts. This chain's CDR3 is CAWMGGKGRDTQYF. The CDR3 region has the DNA TGTGCCTGGATGGGGGGGAAGGGCCGAGATACGCAGTATTTT. This chain connects TRBV30 to TRBJ2-3; TRBD2 agrees at 7 bases. CDR1 is GTSNPN, CDR2 SVGIG, per germline (reference sequence). V was pared by 4 bases and J by 5 bases, with 9 bases of the junction left unmatched. There are 14 residues in the CDR3.

This clonotype was counted at least ten times. The chain uses TRBV7-2 and TRBJ2-1, with 7 bases matching TRBD1. The CDR3 has 13 residues. CDR1 and CDR2 from the germline V gene are SGHTA and FQGNSA. V lost 5 bases and J lost 9; bases outside the gene matches: 7. CDR3 coding DNA: TGTGCCAGCAGCCAAGAGACAGGGCGTGAGCAGTTCTTC. It yields the protein CASSQETGREQFF. The full variable domain, with the rest looked up from reference TRBV7-2 and TRBJ2-1, is GAGVSQSPSNKVTEKGKDVELRCDPISGHTALYWYRQSLGQGLEFLIYFQGNSAPDKSGLPSDRFSAERTGGSVSTLTIQRTQQEDSAVYLCASSQETGREQFFGPGTRLTVL.

This clonotype was counted ten times or more. The chain recombines TRBV12-3 or TRBV12-4 with TRBJ1-1; D is ambiguous. The CDR3 runs 14 residues. V gave up 2 bases and J gave up 1 base, with 8 bases separating them. The CDR3 loop reads CASSLRGRNTEAFF. The CDR3 DNA follows: TGTGCCAGCAGTTTAAGAGGCCGGAACACTGAAGCTTTCTTT.

This clonotype was recorded many times. This sequence joins TRBV7-9 and TRBJ2-1; 7 positions agree with TRBD2. The CDR3 covers 16 residues. V trimming: 5 bases; J trimming: 2 bases; junction bases outside the gene matches: 9. Germline loops: CDR1 SEHNR, CDR2 FQNEAQ (reference sequence). The CDR3 loop is CASSKESGATYNEQFF. The DNA for the CDR3 is TGTGCCAGCAGCAAAGAAAGCGGGGCAACCTACAATGAGCAGTTCTTC.

This clonotype was picked up many times. This chain links TRBV5-1 with TRBJ1-2; possibly TRBD1 for D (5 bases). The V gene's germline CDR1 is SGHRS and CDR2 YFSETQ. The germline V and J ends were trimmed by 0 bases and 4 bases, with 10 bases remaining between them. The CDR3 consists of 14 residues. DNA of the CDR3: TGCGCCAGCAGCTTGGTACTGGGGGGCTATGGCTACACCTTC. It encodes CASSLVLGGYGYTF.

This clonotype appeared many times. The rearrangement joins TRBV7-2 to TRBJ2-6; D gene ambiguous. There are 15 residues in the CDR3. The V end was cut by 1 base, the J end by 0 bases, with 4 bases between. In germline, CDR1 is SGHTA, CDR2 FQGNSA. The chain's CDR3 is CASSLGHSGANVLTF. The DNA of the CDR3 is TGTGCCAGCAGCTTAGGGCACTCTGGGGCCAACGTCCTGACTTTC.

This clonotype occurred many times. The V gene is TRBV20-1, the J gene TRBJ2-6, with 11 bases that match TRBD1. Germline trimming cut 3 bases from V and 0 bases from J; bases unmatched to any gene: 10. Germline CDR1 and CDR2: DFQATT and SNEGSKA (reference sequence). The CDR3 length is 19 residues. CDR3 coding DNA: TGCAGTGCTAGCTGGACAGGGGGCGCATCGGGCTCTGGGGCCAACGTCCTGACTTTC. Translation: CSASWTGGASGSGANVLTF.

Ten or more counts support this clonotype. The chain employs TRBV19 and TRBJ2-7; no clear D. CDR1 and CDR2 from the germline V gene are LNHDA and SQIVND (reference sequence). CDR3 length: 11 amino acids. The V gene lost 9 bases and the J gene lost 2 bases, with 8 bases spanning the gap. The CDR3 reads CASAAAYEQYF. DNA for the CDR3: TGTGCCAGCGCGGCCGCCTACGAGCAGTACTTC.

This clonotype was seen at least ten times. The chain recombines TRBV5-1 with TRBJ1-2, with 8 positions matching TRBD1. Germline CDR1 and CDR2: SGHRS and YFSETQ. V shed 3 bases and J 2 bases; nucleotides not matched to a gene: 3. This CDR3 has 14 residues. For the CDR3, the DNA is TGCGCCAGCAGCTCAGGGGGCGAAAACTATGGCTACACCTTC. Residues: CASSSGGENYGYTF.

This clonotype was recorded many times. V gene TRBV5-5 combines with J gene TRBJ2-3; D unresolved. This CDR3 region has 16 residues. V was clipped by 4 bases and J by 8 bases, with 23 bases between them. Germline loops: CDR1 SGHKS, CDR2 YYEKEE (reference sequence). The CDR3 region has the DNA TGTGCCAGCAGCGTCCAGACAAACCTTCGGTCAAGTACGCAGTATTTT. It yields the protein CASSVQTNLRSSTQYF.

This clonotype was seen at least ten times. The V call is TRBV5-1, the J call TRBJ2-5; 8 bases fit TRBD1. Germline CDR1 and CDR2: SGHRS and YFSETQ. The CDR3 sequence is 15 residues long. V was pared by 4 bases and J by 1 base, with 6 bases of the junction left unmatched. Here the CDR3 reads CASSRSGQGQETQYF. The CDR3 coding sequence is TGCGCCAGCAGCCGCTCCGGACAGGGCCAAGAGACCCAGTACTTC.

In its sample, this clonotype was seen many times. The chain links TRBV6-5 to TRBJ1-6; D not resolved. This CDR3 has 17 amino acids. Germline CDR1 is MNHEY and CDR2 is SVGAGI. Trimming stripped 2 bases from V and 8 bases from J, with 19 bases between. The CDR3 nucleotides read TGTGCCAGCAGTTACGACGTTTTGAGGGCAGTAGATTCACCCCTCCACTTT. This translates into CASSYDVLRAVDSPLHF.

In this sample, this clonotype is medium-sized. This chain joins TRBV25-1 and TRBJ2-7; 11 bases map to TRBD1. Germline trimming cut 2 bases from V and 3 bases from J; bases unmatched to any gene: 3. CDR3 length equals 15 residues. The germline gives CDR1 MGHDK, CDR2 SYGVNS. The CDR3 DNA reads TGTGCCAGCAGTGAACCCGGGACAGGGGGCTACGAGCAGTACTTC. Translation gives CASSEPGTGGYEQYF.

This clonotype was observed many times. This sequence joins TRBV20-1 and TRBJ2-3; D is undetermined. Looked up from germline, CDR1 is DFQATT and CDR2 is SNEGSKA (reference sequence). This CDR3 is 15 amino acids long. V shed 3 bases and J shed 2 bases, with 15 bases lying between them. In DNA form, the CDR3 reads TGCAGTGCTAGCCGCATCGGACCTTCCACAGATACGCAGTATTTT. It translates to CSASRIGPSTDTQYF.

This clonotype was observed many times. The genes are TRBV5-1 and TRBJ1-4; tentative D call: TRBD1 (6 bases). Trimming pared 0 bases from V and 7 bases from J, leaving 10 bases between. Germline assignment: CDR1 SGHRS and CDR2 YFSETQ. This CDR3 has 14 amino acids. CDR3: CASSLAGQSEKLFF. DNA of the CDR3: TGCGCCAGCAGCTTGGCCGGACAGTCTGAAAAACTGTTTTTT. Based on the CDR3 plus reference TRBV5-1 and TRBJ1-4, the full variable domain is KAGVTQTPRYLIKTRGQQVTLSCSPISGHRSVSWYQQTPGQGLQFLFEYFSETQRNKGNFPGRFSGRQFSNSRSEMNVSTLELGDSALYLCASSLAGQSEKLFFGSGTQLSVL.

Many counts were recorded for this clonotype. This sequence joins TRBV20-1 and TRBJ2-7; D is perhaps TRBD1 (5 bases). This CDR3 contains 13 residues. Germline CDR1 reads DFQATT; CDR2 reads SNEGSKA (reference sequence). The V end lost 4 bases, the J end lost 2 bases, and 12 bases lay between the germline ends. The CDR3 protein is CSATGRAPYEQYF. The CDR3 nucleotides read TGCAGTGCTACCGGCAGGGCTCCCTACGAGCAGTACTTC.

This clonotype was picked up many times. The chain uses TRBV20-1 and TRBJ2-1, with 15 bases fitting TRBD2. With V trimmed by 6 bases and J by 0 bases, 6 bases remained unmatched. Germline CDR1 reads DFQATT; CDR2 reads SNEGSKA (reference sequence). This CDR3 spans 17 amino acids. The chain's CDR3 is CSAKGLAGGSSYNEQFF. The CDR3 nucleotides read TGCAGTGCCAAGGGACTAGCGGGGGGAAGCTCCTACAATGAGCAGTTCTTC.

This clonotype was counted many times. The J gene is TRBJ2-1, the V gene TRBV11-3, with 8 bases identical to TRBD2. Trimming took 5 bases from V and 9 from J; bases not matched to a gene: 12. Germline CDR1 SGHNT, CDR2 YENEEA. CDR3 length: 15 amino acids. The CDR3 coding sequence is TGTGCCAGCAGCCGACCGGGACTAGAATCCGGTGAGCAGTTCTTC. Amino acid sequence: CASSRPGLESGEQFF.

This clonotype was found many times. The CDR3 DNA follows: TGTGCCAGCAGAATCAGGACCGGGATTGCCTCCTACGAGCAGTACTTC. Protein: CASRIRTGIASYEQYF. The chain is built from TRBV6-2 or TRBV6-3 and TRBJ2-7; a weak D match, TRBD2 (5 bases). This CDR3 comprises 16 residues. Germline V lookup: CDR1 MNHEY, CDR2 SVGEGT. The ends were cut back, 6 bases at V and 0 bases at J, with 18 bases in the middle.

This clonotype was observed at least ten times. The V call is TRBV24-1, the J call TRBJ2-2, with 8 positions matching TRBD1. The V and J ends lost 4 bases and 2 bases, in that order; junction bases with no gene match: 2. Per the germline V gene, CDR1 is KGHDR and CDR2 is SFDVKD. The CDR3 contains 15 residues. Written as DNA, the CDR3 is TGTGCCACCAGTGAGACAGGGGCTAACACCGGGGAGCTGTTTTTT. Its protein product is CATSETGANTGELFF.

This clonotype was detected many times. The chain is built from TRBV7-2 and TRBJ2-7; D is ambiguous. Trimming removed 7 bases from V and 3 bases from J, with 10 bases in between. Germline V gene data show CDR1 as SGHTA and CDR2 as FQGNSA. This CDR3 has 12 amino acids. CDR3 bases: TGTGCCAGCACCTCGGGTTTCTACGAGCAGTACTTC. Amino acids: CASTSGFYEQYF. The variable domain in full, completed from reference TRBV7-2 and TRBJ2-7, reads GAGVSQSPSNKVTEKGKDVELRCDPISGHTALYWYRQSLGQGLEFLIYFQGNSAPDKSGLPSDRFSAERTGGSVSTLTIQRTQQEDSAVYLCASTSGFYEQYFGPGTRLTVT.

There are many counts of this clonotype. The J gene is TRBJ2-7, the V gene TRBV20-1; 7 nucleotides agree with TRBD1. V was clipped by 0 bases and J by 4 bases; unmatched bases: 9. CDR1 and CDR2 (germline): DFQATT, SNEGSKA (reference sequence). The CDR3 covers 15 residues. The CDR3 DNA reads TGCAGTGCTAGAGATCAGGGGGAGACAATTTACGAGCAGTACTTC. Its protein product is CSARDQGETIYEQYF.

This clonotype was observed many times. The chain uses TRBV5-1 and TRBJ2-3, with 13 positions matching TRBD2. Trimming took 4 bases from V and 7 from J; bases not matched to a gene: 3. Germline CDR1 SGHRS, CDR2 YFSETQ. The CDR3 has 14 residues. CDR3 DNA: TGCGCCAGCAGCCAGGGACTAGCGGGAAATACGCAGTATTTT. This codes for CASSQGLAGNTQYF.

This clonotype came up many times. V is TRBV6-5 and J is TRBJ1-5; 9 bases fit TRBD1. Germline CDR1 and CDR2: MNHEY and SVGAGI. The J segment lost 4 bases and the V segment lost 6 bases, leaving 7 bases of the junction unmatched. The length of the CDR3 is 15 residues. The CDR3: CASSPDRGGNQPQHF. In DNA, the CDR3 is TGTGCCAGCAGCCCCGACAGGGGGGGAAATCAGCCCCAGCATTTT.

This clonotype has at least ten counts. This chain links TRBV27 with TRBJ1-6; D gene ambiguous. Trimming took off 8 bases at V and 7 bases at J, with 15 bases between the two ends. Germline CDR1 reads MNHEY; CDR2 reads SMNVEV (reference sequence). This CDR3 has 14 amino acids. The CDR3, as DNA: TGTGCCAGCGGCCCGAGGGCGGCAAATTCACCCCTCCACTTT. This sequence encodes CASGPRAANSPLHF.

This clonotype came up many times. This chain connects TRBV5-1 to TRBJ2-1; 8 nucleotides match TRBD1. Unmatched junction bases numbered 3, after V lost 4 bases and J lost 0 bases. Germline V gene data show CDR1 as SGHRS and CDR2 as YFSETQ. This CDR3 is 15 amino acids long. Here the CDR3 DNA reads TGCGCCAGCAGCATGACAGGGGCCTCCTACAATGAGCAGTTCTTC. Translation: CASSMTGASYNEQFF.